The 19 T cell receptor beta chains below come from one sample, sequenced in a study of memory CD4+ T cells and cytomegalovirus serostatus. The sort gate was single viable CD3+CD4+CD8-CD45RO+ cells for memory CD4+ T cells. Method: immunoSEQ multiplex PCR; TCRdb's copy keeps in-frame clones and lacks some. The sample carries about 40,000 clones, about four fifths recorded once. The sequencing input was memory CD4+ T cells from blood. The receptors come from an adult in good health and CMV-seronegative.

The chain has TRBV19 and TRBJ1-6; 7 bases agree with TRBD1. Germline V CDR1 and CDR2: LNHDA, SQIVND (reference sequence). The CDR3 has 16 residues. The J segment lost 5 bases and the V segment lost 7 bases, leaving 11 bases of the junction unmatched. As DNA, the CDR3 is TGTGCCAGTAAAGAGGGGGCAAGCAATCATAATTCACCCCTCCACTTT. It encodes CASKEGASNHNSPLHF.

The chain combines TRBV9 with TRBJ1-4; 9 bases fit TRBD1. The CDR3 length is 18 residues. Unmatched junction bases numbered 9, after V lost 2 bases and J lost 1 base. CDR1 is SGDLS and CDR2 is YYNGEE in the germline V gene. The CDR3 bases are TGTGCCAGCAGCGTCACAGGGGGCGCCTATCGAACTAATGAAAAACTGTTTTTT. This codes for CASSVTGGAYRTNEKLFF.

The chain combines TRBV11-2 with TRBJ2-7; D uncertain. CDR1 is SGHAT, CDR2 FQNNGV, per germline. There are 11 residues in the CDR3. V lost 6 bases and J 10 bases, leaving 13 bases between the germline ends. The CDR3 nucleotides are TGTGCCAGCAGGGACGGTTACCTACAGTACTTC. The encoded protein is CASRDGYLQYF.

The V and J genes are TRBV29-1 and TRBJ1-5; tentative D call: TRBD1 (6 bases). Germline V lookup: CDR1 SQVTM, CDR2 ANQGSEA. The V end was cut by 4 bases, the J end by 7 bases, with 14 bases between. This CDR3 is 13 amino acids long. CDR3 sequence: CSVGTGQHQPQHF. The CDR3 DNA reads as TGCAGCGTTGGAACAGGGCAGCACCAGCCCCAGCATTTT.

The CDR3 sequence: CASSQPVDSNYGYTF. For the CDR3, the DNA is TGCGCCAGCAGCCAACCGGTGGACAGTAACTATGGCTACACCTTC. The chain joins TRBV4-1 to TRBJ1-2; TRBD1 might be the D (6 bases). The CDR3 is 15 amino acids. Trimming left V 2 bases short and J 1 base short, with 11 bases between. Per the germline V gene, CDR1 is MGHRA and CDR2 is YSYEKL.

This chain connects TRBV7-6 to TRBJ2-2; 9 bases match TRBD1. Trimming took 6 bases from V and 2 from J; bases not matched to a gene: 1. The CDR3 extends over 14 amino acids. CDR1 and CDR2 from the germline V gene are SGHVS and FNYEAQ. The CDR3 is CASRDRGNTGELFF. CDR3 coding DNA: TGTGCCAGCAGGGACAGGGGCAACACCGGGGAGCTGTTTTTT.

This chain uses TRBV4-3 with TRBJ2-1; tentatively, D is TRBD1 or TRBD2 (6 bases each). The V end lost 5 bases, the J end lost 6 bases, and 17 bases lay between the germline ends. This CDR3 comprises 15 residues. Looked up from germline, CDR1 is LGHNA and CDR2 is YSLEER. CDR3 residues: CASSKQTGALNEQFF. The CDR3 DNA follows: TGCGCCAGCAGCAAACAAACGGGGGCTCTCAATGAGCAGTTCTTC.

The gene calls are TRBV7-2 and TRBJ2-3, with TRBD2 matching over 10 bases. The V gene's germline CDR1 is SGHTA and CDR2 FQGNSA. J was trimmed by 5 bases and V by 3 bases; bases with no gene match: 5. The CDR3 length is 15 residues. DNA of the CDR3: TGTGCCAGCAGCTTTCAAGCGGGGGGGCAAGATACGCAGTATTTT. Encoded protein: CASSFQAGGQDTQYF.

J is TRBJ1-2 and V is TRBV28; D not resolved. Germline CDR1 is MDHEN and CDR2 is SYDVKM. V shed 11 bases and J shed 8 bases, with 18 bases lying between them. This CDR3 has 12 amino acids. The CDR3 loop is CAAVTQEEGYTF. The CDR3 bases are TGTGCCGCCGTCACTCAGGAGGAAGGCTACACCTTC.

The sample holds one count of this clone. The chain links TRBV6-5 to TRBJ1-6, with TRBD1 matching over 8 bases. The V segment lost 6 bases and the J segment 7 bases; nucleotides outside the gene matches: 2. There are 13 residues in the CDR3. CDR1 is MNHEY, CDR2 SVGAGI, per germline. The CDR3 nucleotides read TGTGCCAGCAGCTGGGACAGGAATTCACCCCTCCACTTT. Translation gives CASSWDRNSPLHF.

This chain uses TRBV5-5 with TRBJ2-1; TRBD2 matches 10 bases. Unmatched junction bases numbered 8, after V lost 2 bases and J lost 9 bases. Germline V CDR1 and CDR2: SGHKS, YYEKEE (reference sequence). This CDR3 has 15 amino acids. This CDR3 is CASSLAGGHLGEQFF. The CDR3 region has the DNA TGTGCCAGCAGCTTAGCGGGGGGGCATCTAGGTGAGCAGTTCTTC.

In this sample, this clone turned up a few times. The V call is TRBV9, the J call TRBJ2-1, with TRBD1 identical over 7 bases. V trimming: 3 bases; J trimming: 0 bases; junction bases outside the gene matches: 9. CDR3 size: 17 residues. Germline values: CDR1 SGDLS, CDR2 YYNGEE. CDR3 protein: CASSAGAGTVSYNEQFF. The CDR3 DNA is TGTGCCAGCAGCGCCGGTGCCGGGACAGTCTCCTACAATGAGCAGTTCTTC.

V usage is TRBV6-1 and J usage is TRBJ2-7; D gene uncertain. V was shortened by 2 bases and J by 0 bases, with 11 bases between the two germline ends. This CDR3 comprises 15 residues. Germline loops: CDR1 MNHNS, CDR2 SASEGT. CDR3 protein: CASSEHGRFSYEQYF. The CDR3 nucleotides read TGTGCCAGCAGTGAACATGGACGGTTCTCCTACGAGCAGTACTTC.

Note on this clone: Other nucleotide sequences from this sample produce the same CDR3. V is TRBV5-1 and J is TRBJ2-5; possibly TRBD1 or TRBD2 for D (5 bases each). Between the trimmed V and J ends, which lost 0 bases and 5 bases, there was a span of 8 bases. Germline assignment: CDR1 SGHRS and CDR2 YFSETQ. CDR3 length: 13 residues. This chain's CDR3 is CASSLGRDETQYF. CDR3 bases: TGCGCCAGCAGCTTGGGCCGGGACGAGACCCAGTACTTC.

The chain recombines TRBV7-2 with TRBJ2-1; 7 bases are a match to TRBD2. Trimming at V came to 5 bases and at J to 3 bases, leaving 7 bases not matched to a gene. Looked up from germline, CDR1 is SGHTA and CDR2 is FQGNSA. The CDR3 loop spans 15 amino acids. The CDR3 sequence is CASSLERGDYNEQFF. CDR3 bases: TGTGCCAGCAGCCTCGAGCGGGGAGACTACAATGAGCAGTTCTTC.

The DNA for the CDR3 is TGTGCCAGCAGCCGGACAGGGGGCGCGGGCGAGCAGTACTTC. Protein sequence: CASSRTGGAGEQYF. V gene TRBV7-2 combines with J gene TRBJ2-7, with TRBD1 matching 11 bases. Germline CDR1 and CDR2: SGHTA and FQGNSA. This CDR3 spans 14 amino acids. The junction had 6 bases not matched to a gene; V was cut back by 5 bases and J by 6 bases.

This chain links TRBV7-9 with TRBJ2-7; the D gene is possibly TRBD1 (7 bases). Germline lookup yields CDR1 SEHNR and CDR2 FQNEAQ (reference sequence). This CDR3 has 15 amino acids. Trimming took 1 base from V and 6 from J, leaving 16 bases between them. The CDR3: CASSLGAGTAGEQYF. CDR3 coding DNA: TGTGCCAGCAGCTTAGGGGCCGGGACAGCGGGCGAGCAGTACTTC.

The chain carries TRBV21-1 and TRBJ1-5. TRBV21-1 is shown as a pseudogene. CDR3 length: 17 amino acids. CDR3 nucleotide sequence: TGTGCCAGCAGCAAGCTTTGTCGTGTAGATAGCAATCAGCCCCAGCATTTT. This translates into CASSKLCRVDSNQPQHF.

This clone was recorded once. CDR3 sequence: CASSLPSGVNTGELFF. In nucleotides, the CDR3 is TGTGCCAGCAGCTTACCGTCAGGAGTTAACACCGGGGAGCTGTTTTTT. J is TRBJ2-2 and V is TRBV7-3; the D is unclear. This CDR3 contains 16 residues. V lost 2 bases to trimming and J lost 2 bases, with 12 bases between them. Germline V gives CDR1 SGHTA, CDR2 FQGTGA.